The 8 T cell receptor beta chains given below trace back to one sample, sequenced in a study of blood T cells in healthy people across ages. A J-beta primer mix and a sample-barcoded 5' primer were used in a second PCR of about 7 to 12 cycles. TCRdb fed the 5' RACE reads into MiXCR, producing one record per CDR3 protein. Here the sample spans roughly 800,000 distinct CDR3 sequences, 58% being singletons. What was sequenced was blood. These receptors originate from a man in his thirties or forties in good health.

Notes on this clonotype: Mismatch with germline at one junction end may stem from a read error. The genes are TRBV4-2 and TRBJ2-1, with D tentatively TRBD2 (6 bases). This CDR3 has 16 amino acids. Per germline, CDR1 LGHNA and CDR2 YNFKEQ. The CDR3 loop reads CASSPTGTPSYNGQFF. The CDR3, as DNA: TGTGCCAGCAGCCCGACCGGGACTCCCTCCTACAATGGGCAGTTCTTC.

The chain has TRBV5-1 and TRBJ1-1, with D possibly TRBD1 on 5 matching bases. V was clipped by 3 bases and J by 3 bases, with 15 bases between them. The CDR3 contains 15 residues. The V gene's germline CDR1 is SGHRS and CDR2 YFSETQ. The CDR3, as DNA: TGCGCCAGCAGCTCTGTAGTGGGGGTTGACACTGAAGCTTTCTTT. It is translated as CASSSVVGVDTEAFF.

This clonotype has only one observation. V is TRBV29-1 and J is TRBJ2-7; perhaps TRBD2 as D (5 bases). V was pared by 6 bases and J by 6 bases, with 27 bases between. The germline gives CDR1 SQVTM, CDR2 ANQGSEA. CDR3 length: 16 residues. CDR3 sequence: CSVVREARNGKGEQYF. The CDR3 DNA follows: TGCAGCGTCGTGAGAGAGGCCAGGAACGGGAAGGGCGAGCAGTACTTC.

This clonotype was counted only a few times. This chain links TRBV20-1 with TRBJ2-3; the D gene is possibly TRBD2 (5 bases). CDR1 and CDR2 from the germline V gene are DFQATT and SNEGSKA (reference sequence). Trimming cost V 2 bases and J 1 base, with 13 bases left between them. The CDR3 covers 15 residues. CDR3 amino acids: CSARIPPAGTDTQYF. The CDR3 coding sequence is TGCAGTGCTAGAATCCCCCCAGCGGGCACAGATACGCAGTATTTT.

This rearrangement joins TRBV7-2 to TRBJ2-1, with no clear D. This CDR3 spans 12 amino acids. In germline, CDR1 is SGHTA, CDR2 FQGNSA. V was trimmed by 6 bases and J by 6 bases, leaving 9 bases between them. The CDR3 sequence: CASRVLGNEQFF. The CDR3 bases are TGTGCCAGCAGAGTGTTGGGCAATGAGCAGTTCTTC. Full variable domain (rest looked up from reference TRBV7-2 and TRBJ2-1): GAGVSQSPSNKVTEKGKDVELRCDPISGHTALYWYRQSLGQGLEFLIYFQGNSAPDKSGLPSDRFSAERTGGSVSTLTIQRTQQEDSAVYLCASRVLGNEQFFGPGTRLTVL.

The chain joins TRBV29-1 to TRBJ2-5; no clear D. With 0 bases removed from V and 7 bases from J, the gap between germline ends came to 9 bases. The CDR3 length is 12 residues. Germline loops: CDR1 SQVTM, CDR2 ANQGSEA. CDR3 nucleotide sequence: TGCAGCGTTGAAGATAAAGTGACGACCCAGTACTTC. Its translation is CSVEDKVTTQYF.

The rearrangement uses TRBV20-1 and TRBJ2-4, with D possibly being TRBD1 or TRBD2 (5 bases each). Trimming removed 6 bases at V and 7 bases at J, with 16 bases between. Germline loops: CDR1 DFQATT, CDR2 SNEGSKA (reference sequence). CDR3 length: 13 amino acids. The CDR3 loop reads CSAPRGVGNIQYF. For the CDR3, the DNA is TGCAGTGCCCCGAGGGGAGTAGGGAACATTCAGTACTTC.

This clonotype turned up a few times. The CDR3 DNA sequence: TGTGCCAGCAGTGACTCGGTCGGGAGCTCCTACAATGAGCAGTTCTTC. This sequence encodes CASSDSVGSSYNEQFF. The genes are TRBV6-4 and TRBJ2-1; D is possibly TRBD2 (6 bases). Between the trimmed V and J ends, which lost 0 bases and 0 bases, there was a span of 9 bases. CDR1 and CDR2 (germline): MRHNA, SNTAGT. CDR3 length equals 16 residues.